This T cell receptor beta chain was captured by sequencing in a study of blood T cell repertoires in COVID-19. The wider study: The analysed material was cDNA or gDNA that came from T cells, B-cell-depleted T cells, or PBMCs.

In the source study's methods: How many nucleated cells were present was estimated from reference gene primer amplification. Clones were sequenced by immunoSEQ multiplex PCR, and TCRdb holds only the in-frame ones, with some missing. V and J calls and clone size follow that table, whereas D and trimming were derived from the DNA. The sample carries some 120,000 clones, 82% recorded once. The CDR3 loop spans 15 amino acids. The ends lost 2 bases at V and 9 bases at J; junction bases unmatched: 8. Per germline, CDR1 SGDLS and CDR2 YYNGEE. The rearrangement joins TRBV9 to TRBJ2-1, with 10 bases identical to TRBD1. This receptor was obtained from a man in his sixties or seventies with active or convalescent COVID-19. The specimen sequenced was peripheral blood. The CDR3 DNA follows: TGTGCCAGCAGCGTGGGACAGGGGCTTTGGGCTGAGCAGTTCTTC. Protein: CASSVGQGLWAEQFF.